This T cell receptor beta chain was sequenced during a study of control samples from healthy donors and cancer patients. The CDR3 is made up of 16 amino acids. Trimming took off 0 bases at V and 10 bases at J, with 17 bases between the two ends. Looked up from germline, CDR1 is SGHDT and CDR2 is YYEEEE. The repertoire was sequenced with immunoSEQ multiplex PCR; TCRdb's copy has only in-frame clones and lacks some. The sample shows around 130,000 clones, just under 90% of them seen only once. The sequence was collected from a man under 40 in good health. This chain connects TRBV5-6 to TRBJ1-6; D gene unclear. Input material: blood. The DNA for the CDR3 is TGTGCCAGCAGCTTGGTGACGCCATATATGGGGTCACCCCTCCACTTT. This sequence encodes CASSLVTPYMGSPLHF.